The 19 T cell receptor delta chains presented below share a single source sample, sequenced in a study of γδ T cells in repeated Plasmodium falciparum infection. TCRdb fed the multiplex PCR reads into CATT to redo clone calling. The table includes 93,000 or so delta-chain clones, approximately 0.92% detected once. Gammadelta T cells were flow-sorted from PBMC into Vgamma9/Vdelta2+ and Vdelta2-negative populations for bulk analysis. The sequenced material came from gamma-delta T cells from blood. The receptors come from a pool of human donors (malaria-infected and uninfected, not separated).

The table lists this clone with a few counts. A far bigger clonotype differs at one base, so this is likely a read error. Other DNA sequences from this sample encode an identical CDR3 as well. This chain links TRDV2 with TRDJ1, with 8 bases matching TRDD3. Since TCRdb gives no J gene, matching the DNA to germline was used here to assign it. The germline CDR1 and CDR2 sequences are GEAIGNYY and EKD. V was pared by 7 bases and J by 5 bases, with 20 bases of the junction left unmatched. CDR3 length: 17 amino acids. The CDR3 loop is CACDPVLGVTPRDKLIF. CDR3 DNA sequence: TGTGCCTGCGACCCAGTACTGGGGGTCACCCCGAGGGATAAACTCATCTTT.

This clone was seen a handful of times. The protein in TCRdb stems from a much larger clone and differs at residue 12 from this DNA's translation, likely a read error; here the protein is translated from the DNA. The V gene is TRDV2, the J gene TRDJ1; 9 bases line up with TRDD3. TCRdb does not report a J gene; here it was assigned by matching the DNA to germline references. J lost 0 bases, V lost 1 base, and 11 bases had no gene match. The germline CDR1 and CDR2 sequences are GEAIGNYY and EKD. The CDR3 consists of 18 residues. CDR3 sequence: CACDTVTGGQTHTDKLIF. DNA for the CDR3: TGTGCCTGTGACACGGTTACTGGGGGACAGACACACACCGATAAACTCATCTTT.

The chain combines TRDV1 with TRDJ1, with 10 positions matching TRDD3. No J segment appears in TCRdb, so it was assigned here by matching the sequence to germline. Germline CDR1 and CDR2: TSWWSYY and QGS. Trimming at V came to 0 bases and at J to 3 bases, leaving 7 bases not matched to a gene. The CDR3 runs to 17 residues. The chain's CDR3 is CALGELLYWGIADKLIF. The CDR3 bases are TGTGCTCTTGGGGAACTGCTCTACTGGGGGATCGCCGATAAACTCATCTTT.

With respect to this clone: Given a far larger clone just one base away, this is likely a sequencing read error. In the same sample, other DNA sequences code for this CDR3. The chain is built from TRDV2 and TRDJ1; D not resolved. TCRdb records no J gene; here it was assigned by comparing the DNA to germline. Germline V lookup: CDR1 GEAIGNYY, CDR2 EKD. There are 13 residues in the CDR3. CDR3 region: CACRPRDTDKLIF. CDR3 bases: TGTGCTTGTCGTCCTCGGGACACCGATAAACTCATCTTT.

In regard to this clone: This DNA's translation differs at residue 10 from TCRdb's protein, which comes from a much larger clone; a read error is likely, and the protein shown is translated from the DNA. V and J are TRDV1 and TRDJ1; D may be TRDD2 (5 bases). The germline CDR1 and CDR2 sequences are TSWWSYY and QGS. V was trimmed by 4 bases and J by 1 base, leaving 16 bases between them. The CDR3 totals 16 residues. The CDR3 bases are TGTGCTCTTGGGGGGCTTCCGGTACGTGTCACCGATAAACTCATCTTT. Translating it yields CALGGLPVRVTDKLIF.

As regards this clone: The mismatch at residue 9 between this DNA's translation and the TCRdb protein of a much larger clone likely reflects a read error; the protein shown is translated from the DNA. CDR3 in DNA: TGTGCTCTTGGGGAACTAGATTTCTCTCTGGGGGATACACTGTACACCGATAAACTCATCTTT. This gives the protein CALGELDFSLGDTLYTDKLIF. The V and J genes are TRDV1 and TRDJ1, with 11 bases matching TRDD3. TCRdb supplies no J gene; here it was assigned by aligning the nucleotide sequence to germline. There are 21 residues in the CDR3. Per germline, CDR1 TSWWSYY and CDR2 QGS. V shed 0 bases and J 0 bases; nucleotides not matched to a gene: 15.

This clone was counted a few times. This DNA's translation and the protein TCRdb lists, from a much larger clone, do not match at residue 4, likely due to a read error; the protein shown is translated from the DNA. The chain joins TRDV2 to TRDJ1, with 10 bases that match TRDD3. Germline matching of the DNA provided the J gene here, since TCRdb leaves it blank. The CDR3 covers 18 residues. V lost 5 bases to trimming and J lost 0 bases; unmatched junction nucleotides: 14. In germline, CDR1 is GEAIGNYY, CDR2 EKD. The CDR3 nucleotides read TGTGCCTGTGGCAGTCTACTGGGGGATTCACAGTACACCGATAAACTCATCTTT. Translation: CACGSLLGDSQYTDKLIF.

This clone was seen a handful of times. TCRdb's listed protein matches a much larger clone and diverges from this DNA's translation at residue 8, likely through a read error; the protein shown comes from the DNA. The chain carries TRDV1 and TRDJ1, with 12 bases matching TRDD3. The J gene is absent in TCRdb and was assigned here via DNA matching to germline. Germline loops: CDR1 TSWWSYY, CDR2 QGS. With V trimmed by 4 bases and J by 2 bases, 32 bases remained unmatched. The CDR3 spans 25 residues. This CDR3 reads CALGGLWWPSYFTLGDTGGTDKLIF. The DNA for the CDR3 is TGTGCTCTTGGGGGCTTGTGGTGGCCTTCCTACTTTACCCTGGGGGATACGGGGGGGACCGATAAACTCATCTTT.

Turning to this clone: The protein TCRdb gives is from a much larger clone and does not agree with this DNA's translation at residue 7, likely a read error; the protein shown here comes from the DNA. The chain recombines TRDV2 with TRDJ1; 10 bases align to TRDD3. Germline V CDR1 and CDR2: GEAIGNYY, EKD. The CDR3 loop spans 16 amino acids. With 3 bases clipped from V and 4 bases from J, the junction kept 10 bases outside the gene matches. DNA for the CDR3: TGTGCCTGTGACCCGCTACGGGGGGATACGCGCGATAAACTCATCTTT. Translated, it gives CACDPLRGDTRDKLIF.

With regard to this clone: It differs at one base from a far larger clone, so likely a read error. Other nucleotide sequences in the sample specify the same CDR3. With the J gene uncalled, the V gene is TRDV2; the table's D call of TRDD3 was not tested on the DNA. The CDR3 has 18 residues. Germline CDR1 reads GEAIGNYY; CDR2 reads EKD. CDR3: CACDPLGEATGGSHKLIF. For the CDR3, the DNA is TGTGCCTGTGACCCCTTAGGGGAGGCGACTGGGGGCTCCCATAAACTCATCTTC.

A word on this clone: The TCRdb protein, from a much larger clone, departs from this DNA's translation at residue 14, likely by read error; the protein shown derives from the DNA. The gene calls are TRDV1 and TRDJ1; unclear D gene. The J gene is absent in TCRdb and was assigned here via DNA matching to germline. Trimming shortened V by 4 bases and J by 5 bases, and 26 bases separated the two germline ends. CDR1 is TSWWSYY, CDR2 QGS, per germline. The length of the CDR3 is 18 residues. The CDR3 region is CALGAKPFGRYAVDKLIF. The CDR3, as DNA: TGTGCTCTTGGGGCAAAACCCTTTGGGAGATATGCCGTGGATAAACTCATCTTT.

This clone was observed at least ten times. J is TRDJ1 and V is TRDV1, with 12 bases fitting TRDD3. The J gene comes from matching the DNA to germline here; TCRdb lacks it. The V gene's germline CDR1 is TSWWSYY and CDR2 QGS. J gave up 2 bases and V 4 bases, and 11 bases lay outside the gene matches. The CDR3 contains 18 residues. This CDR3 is CALGVYWGIPPWTDKLIF. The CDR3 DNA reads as TGTGCTCTTGGGGTGTACTGGGGGATACCACCTTGGACCGATAAACTCATCTTT.

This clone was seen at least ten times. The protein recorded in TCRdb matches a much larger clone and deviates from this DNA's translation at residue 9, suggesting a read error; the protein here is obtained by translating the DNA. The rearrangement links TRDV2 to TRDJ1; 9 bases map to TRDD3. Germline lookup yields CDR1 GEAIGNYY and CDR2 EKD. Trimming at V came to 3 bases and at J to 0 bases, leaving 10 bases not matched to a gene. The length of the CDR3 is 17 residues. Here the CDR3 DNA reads TGTGCCTGTGACCCGTTGGGGGATATAGACTACACCGATAAACTCATCTTT. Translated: CACDPLGDIDYTDKLIF.

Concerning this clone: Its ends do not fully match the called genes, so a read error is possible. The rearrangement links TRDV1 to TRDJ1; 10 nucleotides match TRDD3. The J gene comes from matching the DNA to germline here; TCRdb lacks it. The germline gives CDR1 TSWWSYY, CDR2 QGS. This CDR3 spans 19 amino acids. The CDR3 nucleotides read TGTGCTCTTGGGGAAAGTCCGTACTGGGGGATCCCTGGCACCGGTAAACTCATCTTT. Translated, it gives CALGESPYWGIPGTGKLIF.

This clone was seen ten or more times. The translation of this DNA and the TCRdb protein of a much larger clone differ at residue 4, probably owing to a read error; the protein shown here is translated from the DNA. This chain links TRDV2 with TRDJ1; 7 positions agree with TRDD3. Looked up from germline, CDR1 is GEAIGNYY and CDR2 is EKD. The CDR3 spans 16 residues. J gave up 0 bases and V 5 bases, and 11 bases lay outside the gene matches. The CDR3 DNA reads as TGTGCCTGTGGCACGCGGTGGGGGACCTACACCGATAAACTCATCTTT. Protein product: CACGTRWGTYTDKLIF.

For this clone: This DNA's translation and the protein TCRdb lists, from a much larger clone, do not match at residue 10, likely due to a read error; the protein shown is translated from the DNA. The CDR3 protein is CALGESFRGTPYTDKLIF. The CDR3 DNA follows: TGTGCTCTTGGGGAATCTTTCCGGGGGACGCCGTACACCGATAAACTCATCTTT. The chain joins TRDV1 to TRDJ1; D perhaps matches TRDD3 (6 bases). TCRdb is silent on the J gene; assignment here came from matching the DNA to germline. This CDR3 is built from 18 residues. Germline CDR1 reads TSWWSYY; CDR2 reads QGS. V was clipped by 2 bases and J by 0 bases, with 19 bases between them.

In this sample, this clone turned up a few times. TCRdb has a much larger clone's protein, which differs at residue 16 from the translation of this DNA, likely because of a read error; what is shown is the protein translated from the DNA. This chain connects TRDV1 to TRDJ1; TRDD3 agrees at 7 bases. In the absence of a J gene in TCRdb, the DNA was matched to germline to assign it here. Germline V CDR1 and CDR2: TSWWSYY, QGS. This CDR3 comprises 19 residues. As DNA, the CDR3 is TGTGCTCTTGGGGAACTCCGTATATGGGGGAGAATGACGGCCGATAGACTCATCTTT. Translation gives CALGELRIWGRMTADRLIF.

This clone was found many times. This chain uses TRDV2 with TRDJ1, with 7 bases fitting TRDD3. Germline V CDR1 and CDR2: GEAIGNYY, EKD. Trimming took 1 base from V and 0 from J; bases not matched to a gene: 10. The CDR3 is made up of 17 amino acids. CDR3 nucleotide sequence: TGTGCCTGTGACACTTTGGGGGACATAACGTACACCGATAAACTCATCTTT. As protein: CACDTLGDITYTDKLIF.

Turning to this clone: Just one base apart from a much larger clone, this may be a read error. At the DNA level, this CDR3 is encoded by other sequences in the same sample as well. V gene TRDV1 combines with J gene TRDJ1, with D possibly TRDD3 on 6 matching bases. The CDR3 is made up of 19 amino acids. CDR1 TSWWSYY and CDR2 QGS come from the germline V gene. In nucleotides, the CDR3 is TGTGCTCTTGGGGCTTTCCTCTTGGGGGGACTACCGTACACCGTTAAACTCATCTTT. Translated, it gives CALGAFLLGGLPYTVKLIF.